What follows are 31 T cell receptor beta chains derived from one specimen sequenced in a study of early T cells in non-severe SARS-CoV-2 infection. TCRdb re-derived calls from the 5' RACE reads in MiXCR, one entry per CDR3 protein. Of 50,000 to 65,000 distinct CDR3 sequences in the sample, 9.5% to 15% are singletons; the top ten hold approximately 1.3%. The sequencing input was whole blood. These receptors came from an adult who was a healthcare worker with PCR-confirmed SARS-CoV-2 infection or an uninfected control (not recorded which).

This clonotype was detected only a few times. V and J are TRBV29-1 and TRBJ1-5; D not resolved. In germline, CDR1 is SQVTM, CDR2 ANQGSEA. The CDR3 length is 11 residues. V gave up 4 bases and J gave up 7 bases, with 8 bases separating them. The CDR3: CSVAEGQPQHF. The CDR3 nucleotides read TGCAGCGTTGCAGAGGGCCAGCCCCAGCATTTT.

The chain links TRBV29-1 to TRBJ2-1; D is unclear. V lost 5 bases and J lost 0, with 11 bases in between. The CDR3 spans 14 residues. Looked up from germline, CDR1 is SQVTM and CDR2 is ANQGSEA. CDR3 sequence (DNA): TGCAGCGTTCAGCTGGGTAACTCCTACAATGAGCAGTTCTTC. Its translation: CSVQLGNSYNEQFF.

This clonotype was seen at least ten times. The chain joins TRBV29-1 to TRBJ2-1, with TRBD1 as a possible D gene (7 bases). V gave up 6 bases and J gave up 3 bases, with 12 bases separating them. The length of the CDR3 is 13 residues. The germline gives CDR1 SQVTM, CDR2 ANQGSEA. CDR3 sequence (DNA): TGCAGCGTGGGGCGGGACAGCTACAATGAGCAGTTCTTC. Its translation: CSVGRDSYNEQFF.

This clonotype was seen at least ten times. The chain combines TRBV7-3 with TRBJ1-2, with D hard to call. V shed 3 bases and J shed 8 bases, with 13 bases lying between them. The CDR3 runs to 13 residues. The V gene's germline CDR1 is SGHTA and CDR2 FQGTGA. The CDR3 spells CASSFSPTEGYTF. As DNA, the CDR3 is TGTGCCAGCAGCTTCTCCCCCACGGAGGGCTACACCTTC. Together with reference TRBV7-3 and TRBJ1-2, the CDR3 gives the full variable domain: GAGVSQTPSNKVTEKGKYVELRCDPISGHTALYWYRQSLGQGPEFLIYFQGTGAADDSGLPNDRFFAVRPEGSVSTLKIQRTERGDSAVYLCASSFSPTEGYTFGSGTRLTVV.

V is TRBV7-9 and J is TRBJ2-1, with 7 bases aligning to TRBD1. Trimming at V came to 5 bases and at J to 8 bases, leaving 6 bases not matched to a gene. Germline V gene sequence: CDR1 SEHNR, CDR2 FQNEAQ (reference sequence). CDR3 length: 13 amino acids. CDR3 in amino acids: CASSQGGEYEQFF. CDR3 nucleotide sequence: TGTGCCAGCAGCCAAGGGGGCGAATATGAGCAGTTCTTC.

This clonotype occurred many times. V is TRBV7-8 and J is TRBJ2-1; 7 bases are shared with TRBD1. V trimming: 0 bases; J trimming: 4 bases; junction bases outside the gene matches: 9. The CDR3 consists of 17 residues. In germline, CDR1 is SGHVS, CDR2 FQNEAQ. In DNA, the CDR3 is TGTGCCAGCAGCTTAGCGTCTGGGACAGCTAGGTACAATGAGCAGTTCTTC. Protein product: CASSLASGTARYNEQFF.

This clonotype is medium-sized. This sequence joins TRBV11-2 and TRBJ1-2, with D maybe TRBD1 (5 bases). V dropped 0 bases and J dropped 6 bases, with 17 bases sitting between them. This CDR3 has 16 residues. Per germline, CDR1 SGHAT and CDR2 FQNNGV. This CDR3 is CASSLDRRAGSHGYTF. The DNA for the CDR3 is TGTGCCAGCAGCTTAGATCGGAGGGCAGGGAGTCATGGCTACACCTTC.

This clonotype showed up just a few times. The V and J genes are TRBV7-3 and TRBJ2-3; D call uncertain. The CDR3 covers 15 residues. Per the germline V gene, CDR1 is SGHTA and CDR2 is FQGTGA. Trimming shortened V by 3 bases and J by 0 bases, and 10 bases separated the two germline ends. CDR3 region: CASSFRRQSTDTQYF. For the CDR3, the DNA is TGTGCCAGCAGCTTCAGGCGGCAAAGCACAGATACGCAGTATTTT.

The rearrangement links TRBV19 to TRBJ1-5, with TRBD1 as a possible D gene (5 bases). The CDR3 is 15 amino acids. V was trimmed by 1 base and J by 7 bases, leaving 14 bases between them. The germline V gene has CDR1 LNHDA and CDR2 SQIVND (reference sequence). The CDR3 region is CASSIGPVGGQPQHF. The CDR3 DNA is TGTGCCAGTAGTATAGGTCCAGTCGGGGGACAGCCCCAGCATTTT.

This chain uses TRBV7-2 with TRBJ2-5, with D perhaps given as TRBD1 or TRBD2 (5 bases each). Germline V gene sequence: CDR1 SGHTA, CDR2 FQGNSA. Trimming stripped 4 bases from V and 2 bases from J, with 11 bases between. This CDR3 region has 14 residues. In nucleotides, the CDR3 is TGTGCCAGCAGCTCGGGACGTAGTCAAGAGACCCAGTACTTC. It translates to CASSSGRSQETQYF.

This clonotype was seen at least ten times. The chain recombines TRBV2 with TRBJ2-4; 7 bases map to TRBD2. Germline CDR1 is SNHLY and CDR2 is FYNNEI. The CDR3 has 11 amino acids. With 11 bases clipped from V and 10 bases from J, the junction kept 8 bases outside the gene matches. The CDR3 DNA follows: TGTGCCTCAAAGCGGGAACATATTCAGTACTTC. Translated: CASKREHIQYF. Together with reference TRBV2 and TRBJ2-4, the CDR3 gives the full variable domain: EPEVTQTPSHQVTQMGQEVILRCVPISNHLYFYWYRQILGQKVEFLVSFYNNEISEKSEIFDDQFSVERPDGSNFTLKIRSTKLEDSAMYFCASKREHIQYFGAGTRLSVL.

This rearrangement joins TRBV18 to TRBJ1-1, with D maybe TRBD1 (6 bases). The CDR3 is made up of 16 amino acids. Germline V gene sequence: CDR1 KGHSH, CDR2 LQKENI. V was cut by 3 bases and J by 4 bases, with 18 bases left in between. The CDR3 is CASSPSSNRVSTEAFF. The CDR3 region has the DNA TGTGCCAGCTCACCCTCTTCGAACAGGGTATCCACTGAAGCTTTCTTT.

This clonotype came up many times. The chain joins TRBV5-4 to TRBJ2-2; 7 bases map to TRBD2. The ends lost 3 bases at V and 6 bases at J; junction bases unmatched: 11. Germline lookup yields CDR1 SGHNT and CDR2 YYREEE (reference sequence). The CDR3 extends over 16 amino acids. The CDR3 loop reads CASSYYPRGRAGELFF. In DNA form, the CDR3 reads TGTGCCAGCAGCTACTACCCGCGGGGGAGGGCCGGGGAGCTGTTTTTT.

This clonotype occurred many times. The chain employs TRBV19 and TRBJ2-3; D remains ambiguous. The germline gives CDR1 LNHDA, CDR2 SQIVND (reference sequence). Trimming took off 5 bases at V and 1 base at J, with 10 bases between the two ends. CDR3 length: 14 residues. CDR3: CASSRRWGTDTQYF. The CDR3 bases are TGTGCCAGTAGTCGCCGGTGGGGCACAGATACGCAGTATTTT. The complete variable domain, with remaining parts taken from reference TRBV19 and TRBJ2-3, reads DGGITQSPKYLFRKEGQNVTLSCEQNLNHDAMYWYRQDPGQGLRLIYYSQIVNDFQKGDIAEGYSVSREKKESFPLTVTSAQKNPTAFYLCASSRRWGTDTQYFGPGTRLTVL.

This chain connects TRBV15 to TRBJ2-7; TRBD1 matches 7 bases. Germline V CDR1 and CDR2: LNHNV, YYDKDF (reference sequence). V trimming: 1 base; J trimming: 0 bases; junction bases outside the gene matches: 6. CDR3 size: 16 residues. The CDR3: CATSRGDRVGSYEQYF. The CDR3 region has the DNA TGTGCCACCAGCAGAGGTGACAGGGTCGGCTCCTACGAGCAGTACTTC.

This clonotype appeared a few times. V usage is TRBV11-3 and J usage is TRBJ2-3; TRBD2 matches 13 bases. This CDR3 is 16 amino acids long. Germline CDR1 and CDR2: SGHNT and YENEEA. Losses at the gene ends were 5 bases for V and 6 bases for J; bases not matched to a gene: 8. The CDR3 here is CASSDGTSGIGDTQYF. DNA of the CDR3: TGTGCCAGCAGCGATGGGACTAGCGGGATAGGGGATACGCAGTATTTT.

This clonotype occurred many times. The CDR3 loop is CASRGGNTGELFF. CDR3 DNA sequence: TGTGCCAGTCGGGGGGGGAACACCGGGGAGCTGTTTTTT. This chain joins TRBV6-6 and TRBJ2-2, with TRBD2 matching over 8 bases. Germline CDR1 is MNHNY and CDR2 is SVGAGI (reference sequence). Germline trimming cut 9 bases from V and 1 base from J; bases unmatched to any gene: 1. The CDR3 has 13 residues.

The chain is built from TRBV12-3 or TRBV12-4 and TRBJ2-3, with a possible D match to TRBD2 (7 bases). The ends were cut back, 2 bases at V and 6 bases at J, with 9 bases in the middle. The CDR3 loop spans 13 amino acids. The CDR3 DNA is TGTGCCAGCAGTTTACGGGGGGCCGATACGCAGTATTTT. Translated: CASSLRGADTQYF.

This clonotype was picked up many times. The chain couples TRBV11-2 to TRBJ2-7; D remains unclear. Germline CDR1 is SGHAT and CDR2 is FQNNGV. The CDR3 runs to 14 residues. V was trimmed by 5 bases and J by 5 bases, leaving 16 bases between them. CDR3 nucleotide sequence: TGTGCCAGCAGCCATGAATGGGGTTGGCACGAGCAGTACTTC. The encoded protein is CASSHEWGWHEQYF. The complete variable domain, with remaining parts taken from reference TRBV11-2 and TRBJ2-7, reads EAGVAQSPRYKIIEKRQSVAFWCNPISGHATLYWYQQILGQGPKLLIQFQNNGVVDDSQLPKDRFSAERLKGVDSTLKIQPAKLEDSAVYLCASSHEWGWHEQYFGPGTRLTVT.

This clonotype was detected many times. The chain uses TRBV6-5 and TRBJ2-5; D unclear. CDR1 MNHEY and CDR2 SVGAGI come from the germline V gene. The CDR3 covers 14 residues. Trimming left V 6 bases short and J 5 bases short, with 16 bases between. CDR3 bases: TGTGCCAGCAGGCTACCCGGTGGTGTTGAGACCCAGTACTTC. Protein sequence: CASRLPGGVETQYF.

This clonotype has a count of ten or more. In DNA form, the CDR3 reads TGTGCCAGCAGTTACGAGGGTTACGAGCAGTACTTC. This codes for CASSYEGYEQYF. The rearrangement links TRBV6-5 to TRBJ2-7; tentatively, D is TRBD2 (5 bases). CDR3 size: 12 residues. Trimming cost V 2 bases and J 4 bases, with 6 bases left between them. Germline CDR1 MNHEY, CDR2 SVGAGI.

This clonotype was seen many times. The chain uses TRBV5-6 and TRBJ2-3; D uncertain. Trimming shortened V by 4 bases and J by 12 bases, and 15 bases separated the two germline ends. The CDR3 runs 12 residues. Germline V CDR1 and CDR2: SGHDT, YYEEEE. CDR3: CASSPVGKNQYF. The CDR3 nucleotides read TGTGCCAGCAGCCCAGTTGGGAAAAACCAGTATTTT.

This clonotype showed up many times. The chain is built from TRBV7-2 and TRBJ2-7; TRBD2 matches 9 bases. The length of the CDR3 is 15 residues. The germline gives CDR1 SGHTA, CDR2 FQGNSA. The V and J ends lost 5 bases and 6 bases, in that order; junction bases with no gene match: 11. In DNA form, the CDR3 reads TGTGCCAGCAGCAACCTAGCGGGGCCCCTCGGCGAGCAGTACTTC. Protein sequence: CASSNLAGPLGEQYF.

The chain uses TRBV20-1 and TRBJ2-3, with TRBD2 as a possible D gene (5 bases). Germline V gives CDR1 DFQATT, CDR2 SNEGSKA (reference sequence). This CDR3 is 14 amino acids long. Trimming stripped 2 bases from V and 0 bases from J, with 9 bases between. The CDR3 nucleotides read TGCAGTGCTAGACTGGGCGGGAGCACAGATACGCAGTATTTT. Its translation: CSARLGGSTDTQYF.

This clonotype occurred a few times. The CDR3: CASKTEDRAATEAFF. In nucleotides, the CDR3 is TGTGCCAGCAAGACGGAGGACAGGGCGGCCACTGAAGCTTTCTTT. V gene TRBV6-1 combines with J gene TRBJ1-1; 8 positions match TRBD1. The CDR3 covers 15 residues. With 7 bases clipped from V and 4 bases from J, the junction kept 11 bases outside the gene matches. CDR1 MNHNS and CDR2 SASEGT come from the germline V gene.

This clonotype was detected many times. The rearrangement links TRBV29-1 to TRBJ2-1; TRBD2 agrees at 10 bases. This CDR3 contains 15 residues. CDR1 and CDR2 from the germline V gene are SQVTM and ANQGSEA. J lost 5 bases, V lost 3 bases, and 7 bases had no gene match. CDR3 DNA: TGCAGCGTTGATCCCCTAGCGGGGGACCACAATGAGCAGTTCTTC. Translating it yields CSVDPLAGDHNEQFF.

This clonotype was seen many times. The chain links TRBV5-6 to TRBJ2-1; 10 bases match TRBD2. This CDR3 is built from 15 residues. Germline loops: CDR1 SGHDT, CDR2 YYEEEE. Trimming removed 4 bases from V and 9 bases from J; junction bases left unmatched: 10. CDR3 nucleotide sequence: TGTGCCAGCAGCAGCCGTCTAGCGGGGGCAGGTGAGCAGTTCTTC. This translates into CASSSRLAGAGEQFF.

This clonotype was seen a few times. This chain uses TRBV24-1 with TRBJ1-5, with D tentatively TRBD1 (6 bases). Germline V gene lookup returns CDR1 KGHDR and CDR2 SFDVKD. V dropped 4 bases and J dropped 2 bases, with 26 bases sitting between them. This CDR3 is 20 amino acids long. The chain's CDR3 is CATSEIPRGRSSLRNQPQHF. CDR3 bases: TGTGCCACCAGTGAGATCCCCCGGGGGCGCTCTAGCCTCCGCAATCAGCCCCAGCATTTT.

This clonotype was counted only a few times. The chain uses TRBV7-9 and TRBJ1-2; weak D call: TRBD1 (5 bases). Germline CDR1 is SEHNR and CDR2 is FQNEAQ (reference sequence). This CDR3 region has 12 residues. Deletions cut 5 bases from V and 7 bases from J, with 11 bases between. Here the CDR3 DNA reads TGTGCCAGCAGCCTCGCGGGGCGTGGCTACACCTTC. Translating it yields CASSLAGRGYTF.

This chain connects TRBV7-3 to TRBJ2-1, with 10 bases aligning to TRBD2. CDR1 is SGHTA, CDR2 FQGTGA, per germline. Trimming removed 7 bases from V and 2 bases from J; junction bases left unmatched: 8. CDR3 size: 16 residues. In DNA, the CDR3 is TGTGCCAGCACGCTACTAGCGGGGAGTCCCTACAATGAGCAGTTCTTC. Its protein product is CASTLLAGSPYNEQFF.

This clonotype was counted between two and nine times. The rearrangement uses TRBV3-1 and TRBJ2-2, with D possibly TRBD1 on 5 matching bases. V shed 3 bases and J shed 6 bases, with 17 bases lying between them. The CDR3 spans 16 residues. CDR1 is LGHDT, CDR2 YNNKEL, per germline (reference sequence). The CDR3 DNA reads as TGTGCCAGCAGCCATGGTGTGACAGACGTGTCCGGGGAGCTGTTTTTT. This translates into CASSHGVTDVSGELFF.